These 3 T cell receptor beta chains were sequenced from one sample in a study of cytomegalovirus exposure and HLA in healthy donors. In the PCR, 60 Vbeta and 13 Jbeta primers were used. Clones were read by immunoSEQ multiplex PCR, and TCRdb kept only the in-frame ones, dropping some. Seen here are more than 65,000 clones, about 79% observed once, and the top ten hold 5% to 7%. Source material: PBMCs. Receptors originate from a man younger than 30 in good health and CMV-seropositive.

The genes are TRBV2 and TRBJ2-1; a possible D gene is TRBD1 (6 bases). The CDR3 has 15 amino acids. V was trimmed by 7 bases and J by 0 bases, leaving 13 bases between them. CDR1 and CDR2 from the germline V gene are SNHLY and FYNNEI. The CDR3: CASMSDRSSYNEQFF. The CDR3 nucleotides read TGTGCCAGCATGTCCGACAGGAGCTCCTACAATGAGCAGTTCTTC.

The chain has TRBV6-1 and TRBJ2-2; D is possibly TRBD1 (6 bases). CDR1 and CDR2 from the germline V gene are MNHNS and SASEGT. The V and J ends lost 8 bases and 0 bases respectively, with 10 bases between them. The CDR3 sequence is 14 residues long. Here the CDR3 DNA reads TGTGCCAGCCGGGGACACCCGAACACCGGGGAGCTGTTTTTT. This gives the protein CASRGHPNTGELFF.

This chain's CDR3 is CSVGPARGGTEAFF. The DNA of the CDR3 is TGCAGCGTTGGCCCCGCGCGGGGGGGCACTGAAGCTTTCTTT. The gene calls are TRBV29-1 and TRBJ1-1; D perhaps matches TRBD1 (5 bases). CDR3 length: 14 residues. Germline values: CDR1 SQVTM, CDR2 ANQGSEA. The V and J ends lost 4 bases and 4 bases respectively, with 16 bases between them.